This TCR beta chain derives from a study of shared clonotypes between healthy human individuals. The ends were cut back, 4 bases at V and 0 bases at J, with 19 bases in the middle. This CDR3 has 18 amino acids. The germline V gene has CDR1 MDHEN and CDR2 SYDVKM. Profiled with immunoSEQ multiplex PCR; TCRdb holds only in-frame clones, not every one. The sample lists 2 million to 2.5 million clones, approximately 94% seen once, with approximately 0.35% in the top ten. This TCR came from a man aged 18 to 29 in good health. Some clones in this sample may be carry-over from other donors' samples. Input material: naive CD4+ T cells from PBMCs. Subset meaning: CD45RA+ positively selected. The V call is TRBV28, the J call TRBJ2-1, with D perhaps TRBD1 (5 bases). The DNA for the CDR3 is TGTGCCAGCAGTTCTCTCTCAGGGATCGGAAGCTCCTACAATGAGCAGTTCTTC. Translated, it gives CASSSLSGIGSSYNEQFF.